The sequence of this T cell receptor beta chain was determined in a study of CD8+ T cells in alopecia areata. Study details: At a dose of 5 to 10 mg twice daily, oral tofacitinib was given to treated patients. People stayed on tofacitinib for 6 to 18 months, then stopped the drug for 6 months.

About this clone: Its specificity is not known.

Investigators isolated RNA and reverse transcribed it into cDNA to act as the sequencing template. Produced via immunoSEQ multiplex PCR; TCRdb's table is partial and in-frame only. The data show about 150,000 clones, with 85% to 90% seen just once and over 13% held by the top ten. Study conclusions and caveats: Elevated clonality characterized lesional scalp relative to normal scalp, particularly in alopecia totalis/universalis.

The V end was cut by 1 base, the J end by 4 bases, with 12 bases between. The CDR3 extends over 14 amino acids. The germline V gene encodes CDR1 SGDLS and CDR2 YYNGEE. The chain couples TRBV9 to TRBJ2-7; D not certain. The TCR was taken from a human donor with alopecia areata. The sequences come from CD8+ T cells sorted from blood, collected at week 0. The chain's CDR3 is CASSVSADGYEQYF. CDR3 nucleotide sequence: TGTGCCAGCAGCGTATCCGCGGACGGGTACGAGCAGTACTTC.